These 20 T cell receptor beta chains originate from one sample sequenced in a study of early T cells in non-severe SARS-CoV-2 infection. Via MiXCR, TCRdb re-called the 5' RACE reads, giving one row per CDR3 protein. The sample has some 82,000 distinct CDR3 sequences, roughly 12% seen once. Sequenced sample: whole blood. The source of these receptors is an adult who was a healthcare worker with PCR-confirmed SARS-CoV-2 infection or an uninfected control (not recorded which).

This clonotype was detected a few times. The chain uses TRBV11-3 and TRBJ2-1; TRBD2 matches at 7 bases. The trim removed 4 bases at V and 0 bases at J, leaving 6 bases unmatched. This CDR3 is 16 amino acids long. Germline CDR1 is SGHNT and CDR2 is YENEEA. In nucleotides, the CDR3 is TGTGCCAGCAGCTCTCTAGCGGTCAGCTCCTACAATGAGCAGTTCTTC. It encodes CASSSLAVSSYNEQFF. The variable domain in full, with the rest retrieved from reference TRBV11-3 and TRBJ2-1, is EAGVVQSPRYKIIEKKQPVAFWCNPISGHNTLYWYLQNLGQGPELLIRYENEEAVDDSQLPKDRFSAERLKGVDSTLKIQPAELGDSAVYLCASSSLAVSSYNEQFFGPGTRLTVL.

The rearrangement links TRBV11-3 to TRBJ2-1; TRBD1 matches at 9 bases. Trimming at V came to 5 bases and at J to 4 bases, leaving 6 bases not matched to a gene. Germline V gene data show CDR1 as SGHNT and CDR2 as YENEEA. The CDR3 is 15 residues long. The CDR3 protein is CASSAGTGPYNEQFF. CDR3 sequence (DNA): TGTGCCAGCAGCGCCGGGACAGGGCCTTACAATGAGCAGTTCTTC.

This clonotype occurred many times. J is TRBJ2-1 and V is TRBV5-1; 9 nucleotides match TRBD2. V gave up 4 bases and J gave up 10 bases; unmatched junction bases: 12. The CDR3 extends over 15 amino acids. Germline V gives CDR1 SGHRS, CDR2 YFSETQ. CDR3 loop: CASSPRPAGGTEQFF. The CDR3, as DNA: TGCGCCAGCAGCCCCCGCCCGGCGGGAGGGACCGAGCAGTTCTTC.

This clonotype was seen repeatedly, ten times or more. V gene TRBV24-1 combines with J gene TRBJ1-2; TRBD1 matches 9 bases. Germline loops: CDR1 KGHDR, CDR2 SFDVKD. The CDR3 loop spans 16 amino acids. The V segment lost 4 bases and the J segment 2 bases; nucleotides outside the gene matches: 7. This chain's CDR3 is CATSEGGTGQNYGYTF. CDR3 in DNA: TGTGCCACCAGTGAGGGTGGGACAGGGCAAAACTATGGCTACACCTTC.

This clonotype was detected a few times. The CDR3 DNA is TGTGCCAGCAGTTCGGGACTAGCGGGAGGGCCAGATACGCAGTATTTT. Its translation is CASSSGLAGGPDTQYF. This rearrangement joins TRBV7-9 to TRBJ2-3; 16 nucleotides line up with TRBD2. The CDR3 is made up of 16 amino acids. J lost 4 bases, V lost 6 bases, and 4 bases had no gene match. The germline CDR1 and CDR2 sequences are SEHNR and FQNEAQ (reference sequence).

A remark on this clonotype: With a much larger clone just one base away, this may be a read error. The V and J genes are TRBV25-1 and TRBJ1-3, with D maybe TRBD1 (5 bases). Germline CDR1 and CDR2: MGHDK and SYGVNS. The CDR3 length is 17 residues. The CDR3 spells CASRPAGVLSSGNSIYF. The CDR3 nucleotides read TGTGCCAGCAGGCCGGCGGGGGTCTTAAGCTCTGGAAACTCCATATATTTT.

The V and J genes are TRBV3-1 and TRBJ2-5; D uncertain. Germline V gene data show CDR1 as LGHDT and CDR2 as YNNKEL (reference sequence). This CDR3 is 14 amino acids long. V gave up 4 bases and J gave up 5 bases, with 14 bases separating them. The DNA of the CDR3 is TGTGCCAGCAGCCTGGAGACGACCAGGGAGACCCAGTACTTC. Translation: CASSLETTRETQYF.

The table lists this clonotype with many counts. The V and J genes are TRBV30 and TRBJ1-2; D call uncertain. CDR1 GTSNPN and CDR2 SVGIG come from the germline V gene (reference sequence). The V end lost 1 base, the J end lost 9 bases, and 15 bases lay between the germline ends. CDR3 length equals 13 residues. CDR3 DNA: TGTGCCTGGAGTGGCCGCCGGTTGATGAGCTACACCTTC. It encodes CAWSGRRLMSYTF. Looking up the rest from reference TRBV30 and TRBJ1-2 gives the full variable domain: SQTIHQWPATLVQPVGSPLSLECTVEGTSNPNLYWYRQAAGRGLQLLFYSVGIGQISSEVPQNLSASRPQDRQFILSSKKLLLSDSGFYLCAWSGRRLMSYTFGSGTRLTVV.

The V gene is TRBV20-1, the J gene TRBJ2-1, with 9 bases lining up with TRBD2. Germline loops: CDR1 DFQATT, CDR2 SNEGSKA (reference sequence). The CDR3 sequence is 17 residues long. V shed 4 bases, J shed 4 bases, and the junction held 14 bases outside the gene matches. CDR3 sequence reads: CSAKQLLSGRTYNEQFF. CDR3 nucleotide sequence: TGCAGTGCTAAACAATTGCTCAGCGGGAGGACATACAATGAGCAGTTCTTC.

This clonotype appeared many times. J is TRBJ2-1 and V is TRBV11-2; 8 nucleotides match TRBD2. Germline V gene lookup returns CDR1 SGHAT and CDR2 FQNNGV. The CDR3 has 15 residues. J was trimmed by 7 bases and V by 1 base; bases with no gene match: 6. CDR3 bases: TGTGCCAGCAGCTTAGGAGCGGGAGCAAGAAATGAGCAGTTCTTC. Its protein product is CASSLGAGARNEQFF.

The chain has TRBV28 and TRBJ2-4; D unclear. Trimming removed 3 bases at V and 11 bases at J, with 14 bases between. The CDR3 runs 13 residues. The germline V gene encodes CDR1 MDHEN and CDR2 SYDVKM. CDR3 residues: CASSFTGRGFQYF. The DNA for the CDR3 is TGTGCCAGCAGTTTCACTGGGCGAGGCTTTCAGTACTTC.

In this sample, this clonotype turned up a few times. The gene calls are TRBV10-3 and TRBJ2-7, with 7 bases identical to TRBD1. Germline V lookup: CDR1 ENHRY, CDR2 SYGVKD. CDR3 length equals 12 residues. V was clipped by 6 bases and J by 2 bases; unmatched bases: 1. For the CDR3, the DNA is TGTGCCATCAGGGACAGGACCTACGAGCAGTACTTC. This encodes CAIRDRTYEQYF.

This clonotype was observed a few times. V is TRBV28 and J is TRBJ2-5, with D perhaps being TRBD1 or TRBD2 (6 bases each). This CDR3 contains 13 residues. Looked up from germline, CDR1 is MDHEN and CDR2 is SYDVKM. V was cut by 7 bases and J by 4 bases, with 13 bases left in between. As DNA, the CDR3 is TGTGCCAGCACGGGGGCCTCGGGAGAGACCCAGTACTTC. It encodes CASTGASGETQYF.

Concerning this clonotype itself: It may be a read error: a sequence one base away is much more abundant. The J gene is TRBJ1-5, the V gene TRBV7-9; 12 bases agree with TRBD1. CDR1 and CDR2 (germline): SEHNR, FQNEAQ (reference sequence). CDR3 length equals 16 residues. CDR3 protein: CTSSQGQGAINQPQHF. In DNA form, the CDR3 reads TGTACCAGCAGCCAGGGACAGGGGGCTATCAATCAGCCCCAGCATTTT. The variable domain in full, with the rest retrieved from reference TRBV7-9 and TRBJ1-5, is DTGVSQNPRHKITKRGQNVTFRCDPISEHNRLYWYRQTLGQGPEFLTYFQNEAQLEKSRLLSDRFSAERPKGSFSTLEIQRTEQGDSAMYLCTSSQGQGAINQPQHFGDGTRLSIL.

This clonotype was detected ten times or more. V and J are TRBV2 and TRBJ2-5, with 8 bases that match TRBD1. The CDR3 runs to 14 residues. Looked up from germline, CDR1 is SNHLY and CDR2 is FYNNEI. V was clipped by 6 bases and J by 5 bases; unmatched bases: 8. The CDR3 nucleotides are TGTGCCAGCAGGATCAGACAGGGGCTGGAGACCCAGTACTTC. It specifies CASRIRQGLETQYF.

The V gene is TRBV6-5, the J gene TRBJ2-2; D not resolved. This CDR3 has 14 residues. V lost 3 bases and J lost 15, with 20 bases in between. The germline V gene has CDR1 MNHEY and CDR2 SVGAGI. The CDR3 DNA follows: TGTGCCAGCAGTTATAGTCGGGCCCAGGTGTTGATGTTTTTT. Its translation: CASSYSRAQVLMFF.

This clonotype has ten or more counts. The chain is built from TRBV28 and TRBJ2-7; D may be TRBD2 (5 bases). In germline, CDR1 is MDHEN, CDR2 SYDVKM. Trimming left V 3 bases short and J 2 bases short, with 8 bases between. The CDR3 has 13 residues. CDR3 loop: CASSLGRAYEQYF. The CDR3 nucleotides are TGTGCCAGCAGTTTGGGGAGAGCCTACGAGCAGTACTTC.

Of note for this clonotype: This may stem from a read error, because a much larger clone lies one nucleotide away. In this CDR3 the conserved last residue, phenylalanine or tryptophan, is missing, so a read error is likely. The gene calls are TRBV3-1 and TRBJ2-7; possible D gene TRBD2, 5 bases. Trimming left V 2 bases short and J 3 bases short, with 5 bases between. The CDR3 is made up of 12 amino acids. Germline loops: CDR1 LGHDT, CDR2 YNNKEL (reference sequence). In DNA, the CDR3 is TGTGCCAGCAGCCAACGGGACTACGAGCAGTACTCC. Amino acid sequence: CASSQRDYEQYS.

This clonotype was seen only a few times. The chain couples TRBV7-8 to TRBJ2-7; 8 nucleotides line up with TRBD1. The V segment lost 1 base and the J segment 4 bases; nucleotides outside the gene matches: 9. Germline values: CDR1 SGHVS, CDR2 FQNEAQ. The CDR3 length is 16 residues. Here the CDR3 DNA reads TGTGCCAGCAGCTTAGGCCCCCTGACAGGGGAGTACGAGCAGTACTTC. This translates into CASSLGPLTGEYEQYF. Full variable domain (missing parts from reference TRBV7-8 and TRBJ2-7): GAGVSQSPRYKVAKRGQDVALRCDPISGHVSLFWYQQALGQGPEFLTYFQNEAQLDKSGLPSDRFFAERPEGSVSTLKIQRTQQEDSAVYLCASSLGPLTGEYEQYFGPGTRLTVT.

This clonotype was observed many times. DNA of the CDR3: TGCAGCGTTGAAGAGCCGGGAGATACGCAGTATTTT. This encodes CSVEEPGDTQYF. The chain combines TRBV29-1 with TRBJ2-3; D gene uncertain. This CDR3 has 12 amino acids. Per germline, CDR1 SQVTM and CDR2 ANQGSEA. V was shortened by 0 bases and J by 5 bases, with 6 bases between the two germline ends.